This TCR beta chain was found in a study of blood T cells in healthy people across ages. Notes on the study in general: There was no known CMV status for donors, so expanded clonotype changes were possibly confounded.

CDR3 length equals 14 residues. CDR1 and CDR2 (germline): MNHEY, SVGAGI. J lost 6 bases, V lost 2 bases, and 4 bases had no gene match. Sample-barcoded 5' priming and a J-beta primer mix drove a second PCR of 7 to 11 cycles. Every cDNA molecule carried a tag from a template-switch adaptor bearing 12 random nucleotides. TCRdb itself ran the 5' RACE reads through MiXCR, one entry per CDR3 protein. The sample has fewer than 2 million distinct CDR3 sequences; more than 35% are singletons. Researchers report isolating at least 7 million PBMCs per sample. For this clonotype: What it recognizes is unknown.

The origin of this receptor is a human donor in good health. Material for sequencing was blood. The rearrangement links TRBV6-5 to TRBJ2-1; 7 bases fit TRBD1. The CDR3 coding sequence is TGTGCCAGCAGTTACGATTACAGGGGCAATGAGCAGTTCTTC. Protein: CASSYDYRGNEQFF.